This TCR beta chain was profiled in a study of blood T cells in healthy people across ages. General study findings and limits: In older individuals, TCR beta diversity per million T cells was lower, falling roughly linearly with age.

A word on this clonotype: Its antigen is still unknown.

A second PCR, run for roughly 7 to 11 cycles, used a sample-barcoded 5' primer plus a J-beta primer mix. The template-switch adaptor, which had 12 random nucleotides, put a tag on each cDNA molecule. TCRdb redid the calling of the 5' RACE reads with MiXCR, one entry per CDR3 protein. Of some 1.7 million distinct CDR3 sequences listed, approximately 30% are singletons. Total RNA, at least 5.5 micrograms per sample, came from PBMCs. The germline gives CDR1 MNHNY, CDR2 SVGAGI (reference sequence). The V gene lost 6 bases and the J gene lost 1 base, with 15 bases spanning the gap. The CDR3 length is 15 residues.

The J gene is TRBJ1-1, the V gene TRBV6-6; tentatively, D is TRBD1 (5 bases). The sample comprised blood. This sequence originates from a woman between 25 and 40 years old in good health. Here the CDR3 DNA reads TGTGCCAGCAGCCCTGCCGTTCAGGGGAACACTGAAGCTTTCTTT. Its protein is CASSPAVQGNTEAFF.